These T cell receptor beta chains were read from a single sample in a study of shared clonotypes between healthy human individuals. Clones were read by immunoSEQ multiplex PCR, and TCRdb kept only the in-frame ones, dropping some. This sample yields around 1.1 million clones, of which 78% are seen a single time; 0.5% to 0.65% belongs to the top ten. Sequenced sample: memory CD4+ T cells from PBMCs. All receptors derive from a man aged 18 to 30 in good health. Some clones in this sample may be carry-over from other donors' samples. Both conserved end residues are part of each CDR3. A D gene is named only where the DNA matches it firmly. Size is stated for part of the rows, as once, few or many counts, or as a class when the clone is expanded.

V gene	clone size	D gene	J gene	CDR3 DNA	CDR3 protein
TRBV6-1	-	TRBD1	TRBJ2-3	TGTGCCAGCAGTGAAGGGACAGGGGGCGCAGATACGCAGTATTTT	CASSEGTGGADTQYF
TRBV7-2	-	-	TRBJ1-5	TGTGCCAGCAGCTTAGGGACGCCAAATCAGCCCCAGCATTTT	CASSLGTPNQPQHF
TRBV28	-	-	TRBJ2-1	TGTGCCAGTAACGAAAACCAGGACAATGAGCAGTTCTTC	CASNENQDNEQFF
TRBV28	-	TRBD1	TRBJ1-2	TGTGCCAGCAGTTTAAAGGCAGGGGGCAGTGGGTCCTTC	CASSLKAGGSGSF
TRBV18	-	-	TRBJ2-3	TGTGCCAGCTCAGCGACAGGCCAAGGCGCAGATACGCAGTATTTT	CASSATGQGADTQYF
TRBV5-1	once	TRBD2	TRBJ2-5	TGCGCCAGCAGCTGGGGACTAGCTACGGAGACCCAGTACTTC	CASSWGLATETQYF
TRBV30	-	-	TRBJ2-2	TGTGCCTGGAGTGTCGACATTCCCGGGGAGCTGTTTTTT	CAWSVDIPGELFF
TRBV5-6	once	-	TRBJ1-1	TGTGCCAGCAGCTTGCTGGCGCGGGGGAACACTGAAGCTTTCTTT	CASSLLARGNTEAFF
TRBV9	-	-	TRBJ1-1	TGTGCCAGCAGCGCCTCCTCCGGGGGCGGGGTTGAAGCTTTCTTT	CASSASSGGGVEAFF
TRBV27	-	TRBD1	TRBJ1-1	TGTGCCAGCAGAATTGACAGGGAGAACACTGAAGCTTTCTTT	CASRIDRENTEAFF
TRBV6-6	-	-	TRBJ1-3	TGCGCCAGCAGTTACTCGGGGGAAGGAAACACCATATATTTT	CASSYSGEGNTIYF
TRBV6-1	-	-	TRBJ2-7	TGTGCCACCCAGGGAGGTCCGTACAACGAGCAGTACTTC	CATQGGPYNEQYF
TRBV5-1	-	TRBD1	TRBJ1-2	TGCGCCAGCAGCAGTACACAGGGGGCCCACTATGGCTACACCTTC	CASSSTQGAHYGYTF